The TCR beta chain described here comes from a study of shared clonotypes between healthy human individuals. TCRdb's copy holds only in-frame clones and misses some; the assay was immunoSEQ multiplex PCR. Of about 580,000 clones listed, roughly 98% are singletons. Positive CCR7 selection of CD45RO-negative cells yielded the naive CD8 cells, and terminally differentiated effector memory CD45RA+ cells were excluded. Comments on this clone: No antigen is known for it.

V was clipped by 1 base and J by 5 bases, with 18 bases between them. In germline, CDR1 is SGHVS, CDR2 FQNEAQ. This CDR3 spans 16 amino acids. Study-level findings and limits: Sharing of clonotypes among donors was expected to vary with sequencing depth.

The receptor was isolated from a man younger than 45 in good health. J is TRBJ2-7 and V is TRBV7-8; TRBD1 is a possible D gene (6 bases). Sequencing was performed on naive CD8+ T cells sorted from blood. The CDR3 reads CASSLDPTGLFDEQYF. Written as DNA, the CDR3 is TGTGCCAGCAGCTTAGATCCCACAGGGTTGTTCGACGAGCAGTACTTC.